This entry describes one TCR beta chain. Its matching antigen is unknown. This sample is part of a study of CD8+ T cells in alopecia areata. The study, taken as a whole, reports: Normal scalp had lower clonality than lesional scalp, with alopecia totalis/universalis lesions showing this most strongly. It was observed that many expanded lesional clones persisted in scalp and blood during tofacitinib. Scalp clonality and expanded CD8+ clones among the top 100 fell significantly with tofacitinib. In scalp samples, resident alphabeta T cells of normal skin are also sequenced.

The CDR3 runs to 13 residues. Trimming pared 5 bases from V and 0 bases from J, leaving 10 bases between. Germline V gene lookup returns CDR1 SQVTM and CDR2 ANQGSEA. The sample's treatment: oral pan-JAK inhibitor, 5-10 mg twice daily. After isolation, RNA underwent reverse transcription to generate cDNA as the sequencing template. Profiled with immunoSEQ multiplex PCR; TCRdb holds only in-frame clones, not every one. This sample has about 270,000 clones, with around three fifths found just once. The rearrangement links TRBV29-1 to TRBJ1-2; D unclear. The source of this sequence is a human donor with alopecia areata. The sample consisted of CD4+ T cells sorted from blood, taken around week 54, from a patient treated with tofacitinib. The CDR3 sequence is CSVPKRANYGYTF. CDR3 in DNA: TGCAGCGTTCCCAAACGGGCTAACTATGGCTACACCTTC.